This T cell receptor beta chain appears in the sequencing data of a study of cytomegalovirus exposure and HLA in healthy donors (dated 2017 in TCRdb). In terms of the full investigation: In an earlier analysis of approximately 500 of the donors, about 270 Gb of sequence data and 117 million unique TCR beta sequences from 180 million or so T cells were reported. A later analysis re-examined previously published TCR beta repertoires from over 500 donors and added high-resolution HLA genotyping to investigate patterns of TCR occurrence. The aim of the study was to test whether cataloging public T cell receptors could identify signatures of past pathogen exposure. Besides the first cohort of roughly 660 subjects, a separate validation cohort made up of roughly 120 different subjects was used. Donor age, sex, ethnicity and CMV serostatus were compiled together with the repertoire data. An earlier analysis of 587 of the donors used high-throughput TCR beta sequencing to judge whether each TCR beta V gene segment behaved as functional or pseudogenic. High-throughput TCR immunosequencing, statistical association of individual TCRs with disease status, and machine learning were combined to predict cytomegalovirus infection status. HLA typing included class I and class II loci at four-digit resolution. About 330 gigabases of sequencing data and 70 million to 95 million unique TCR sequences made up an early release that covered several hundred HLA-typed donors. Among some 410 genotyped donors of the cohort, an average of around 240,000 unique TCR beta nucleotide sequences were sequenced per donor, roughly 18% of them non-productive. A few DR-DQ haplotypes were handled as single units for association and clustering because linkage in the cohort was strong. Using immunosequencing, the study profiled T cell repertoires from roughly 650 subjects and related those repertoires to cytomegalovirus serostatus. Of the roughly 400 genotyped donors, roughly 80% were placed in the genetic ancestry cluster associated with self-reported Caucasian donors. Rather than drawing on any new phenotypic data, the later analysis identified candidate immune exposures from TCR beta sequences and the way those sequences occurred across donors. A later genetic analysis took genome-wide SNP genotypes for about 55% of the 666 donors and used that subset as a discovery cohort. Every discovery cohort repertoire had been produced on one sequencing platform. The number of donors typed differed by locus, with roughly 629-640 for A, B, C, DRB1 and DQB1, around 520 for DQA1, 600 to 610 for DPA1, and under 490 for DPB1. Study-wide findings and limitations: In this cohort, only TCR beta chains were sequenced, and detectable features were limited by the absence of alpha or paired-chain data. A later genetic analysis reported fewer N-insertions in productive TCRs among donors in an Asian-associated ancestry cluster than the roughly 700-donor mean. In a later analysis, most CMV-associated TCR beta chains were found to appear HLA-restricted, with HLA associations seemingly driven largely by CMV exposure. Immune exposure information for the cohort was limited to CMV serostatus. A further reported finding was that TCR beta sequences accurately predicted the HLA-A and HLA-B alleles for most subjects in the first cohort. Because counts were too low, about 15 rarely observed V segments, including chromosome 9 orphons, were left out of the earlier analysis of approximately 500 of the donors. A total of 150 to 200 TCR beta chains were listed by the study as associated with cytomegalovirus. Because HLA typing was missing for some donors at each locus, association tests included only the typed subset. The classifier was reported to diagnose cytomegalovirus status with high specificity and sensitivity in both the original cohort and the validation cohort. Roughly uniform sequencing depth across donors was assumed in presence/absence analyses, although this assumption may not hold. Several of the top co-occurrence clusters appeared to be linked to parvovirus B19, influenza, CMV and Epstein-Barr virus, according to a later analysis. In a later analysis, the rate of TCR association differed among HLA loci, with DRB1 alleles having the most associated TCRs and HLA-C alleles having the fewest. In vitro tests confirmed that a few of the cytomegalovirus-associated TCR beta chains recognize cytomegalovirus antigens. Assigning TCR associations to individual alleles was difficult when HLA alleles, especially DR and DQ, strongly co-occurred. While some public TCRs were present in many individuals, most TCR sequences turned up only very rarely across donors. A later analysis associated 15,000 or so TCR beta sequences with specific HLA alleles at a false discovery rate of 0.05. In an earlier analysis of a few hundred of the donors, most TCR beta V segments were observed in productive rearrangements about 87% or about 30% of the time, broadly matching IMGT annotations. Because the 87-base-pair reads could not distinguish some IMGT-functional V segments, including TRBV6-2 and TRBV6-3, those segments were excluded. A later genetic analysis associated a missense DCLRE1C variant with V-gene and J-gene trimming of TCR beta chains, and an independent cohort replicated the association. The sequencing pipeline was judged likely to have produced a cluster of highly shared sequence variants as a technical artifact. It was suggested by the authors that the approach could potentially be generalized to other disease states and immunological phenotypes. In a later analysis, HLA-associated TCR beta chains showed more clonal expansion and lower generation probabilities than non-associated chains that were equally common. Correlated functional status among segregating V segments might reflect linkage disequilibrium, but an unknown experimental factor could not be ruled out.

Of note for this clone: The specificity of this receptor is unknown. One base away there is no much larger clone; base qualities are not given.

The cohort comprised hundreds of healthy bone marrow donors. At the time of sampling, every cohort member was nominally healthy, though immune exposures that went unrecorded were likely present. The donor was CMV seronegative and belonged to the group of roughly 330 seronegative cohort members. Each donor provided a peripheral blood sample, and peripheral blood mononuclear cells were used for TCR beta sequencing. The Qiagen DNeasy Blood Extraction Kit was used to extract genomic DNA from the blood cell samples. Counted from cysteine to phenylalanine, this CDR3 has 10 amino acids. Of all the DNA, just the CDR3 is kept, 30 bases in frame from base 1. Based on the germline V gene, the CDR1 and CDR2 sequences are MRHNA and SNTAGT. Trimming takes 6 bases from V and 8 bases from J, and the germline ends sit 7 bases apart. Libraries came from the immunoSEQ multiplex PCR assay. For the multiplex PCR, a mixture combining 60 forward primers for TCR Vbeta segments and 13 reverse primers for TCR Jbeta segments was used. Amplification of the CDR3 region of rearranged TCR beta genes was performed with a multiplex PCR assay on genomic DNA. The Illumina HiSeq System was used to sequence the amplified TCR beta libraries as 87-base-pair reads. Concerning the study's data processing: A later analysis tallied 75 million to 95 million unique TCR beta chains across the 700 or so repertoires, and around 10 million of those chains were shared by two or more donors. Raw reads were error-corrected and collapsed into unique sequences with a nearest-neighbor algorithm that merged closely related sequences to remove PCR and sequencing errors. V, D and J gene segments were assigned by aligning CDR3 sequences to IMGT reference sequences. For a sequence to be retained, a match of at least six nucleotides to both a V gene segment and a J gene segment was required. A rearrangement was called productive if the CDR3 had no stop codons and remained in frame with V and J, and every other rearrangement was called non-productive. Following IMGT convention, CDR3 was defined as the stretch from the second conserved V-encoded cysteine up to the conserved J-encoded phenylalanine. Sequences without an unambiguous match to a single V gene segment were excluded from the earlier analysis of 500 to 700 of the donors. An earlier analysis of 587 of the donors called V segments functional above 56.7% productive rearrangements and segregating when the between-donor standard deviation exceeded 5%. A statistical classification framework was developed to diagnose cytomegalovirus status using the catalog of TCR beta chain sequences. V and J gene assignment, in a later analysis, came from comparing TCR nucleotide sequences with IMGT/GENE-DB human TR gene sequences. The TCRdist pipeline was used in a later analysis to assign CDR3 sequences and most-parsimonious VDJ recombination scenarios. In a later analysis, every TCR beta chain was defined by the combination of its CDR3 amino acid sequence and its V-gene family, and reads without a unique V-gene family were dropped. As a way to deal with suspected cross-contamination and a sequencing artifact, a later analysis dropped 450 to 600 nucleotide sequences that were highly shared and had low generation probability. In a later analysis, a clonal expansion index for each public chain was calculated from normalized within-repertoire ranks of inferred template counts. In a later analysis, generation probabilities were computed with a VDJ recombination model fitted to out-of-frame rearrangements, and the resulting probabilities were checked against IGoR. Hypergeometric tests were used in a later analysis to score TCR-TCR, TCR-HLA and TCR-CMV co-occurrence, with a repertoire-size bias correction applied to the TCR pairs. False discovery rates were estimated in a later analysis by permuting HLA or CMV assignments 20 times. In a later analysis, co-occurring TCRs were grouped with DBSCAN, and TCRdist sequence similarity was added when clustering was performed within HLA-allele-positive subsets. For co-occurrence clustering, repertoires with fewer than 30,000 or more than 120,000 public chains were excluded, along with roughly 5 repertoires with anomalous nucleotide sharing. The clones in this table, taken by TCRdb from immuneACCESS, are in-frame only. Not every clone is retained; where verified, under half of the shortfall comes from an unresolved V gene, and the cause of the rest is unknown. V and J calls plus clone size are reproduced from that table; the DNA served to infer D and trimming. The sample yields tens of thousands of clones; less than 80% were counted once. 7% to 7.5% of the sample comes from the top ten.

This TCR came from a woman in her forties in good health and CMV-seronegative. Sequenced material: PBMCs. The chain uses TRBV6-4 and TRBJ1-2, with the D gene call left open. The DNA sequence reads TGTGCCAGCAGGAGGGTCGGCTACACCTTC. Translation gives CASRRVGYTF.